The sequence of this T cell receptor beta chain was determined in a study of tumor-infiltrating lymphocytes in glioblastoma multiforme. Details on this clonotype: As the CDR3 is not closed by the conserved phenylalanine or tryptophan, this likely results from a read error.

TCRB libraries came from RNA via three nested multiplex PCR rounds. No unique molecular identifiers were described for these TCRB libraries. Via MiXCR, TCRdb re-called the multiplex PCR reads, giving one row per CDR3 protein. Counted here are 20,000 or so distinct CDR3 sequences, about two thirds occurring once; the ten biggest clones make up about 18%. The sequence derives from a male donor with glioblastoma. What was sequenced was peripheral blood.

The CDR3: CASSPAPGLLGETQYL. The CDR3 DNA is TGCGCCAGCAGCCCGGCCCCGGGTCTATTGGGAGAGACCCAGTACCTC. V is TRBV4-1 and J is TRBJ2-5; D is uncertain. Germline lookup yields CDR1 MGHRA and CDR2 YSYEKL. Trimming stripped 4 bases from V and 4 bases from J, with 19 bases between. The CDR3 has 16 amino acids.